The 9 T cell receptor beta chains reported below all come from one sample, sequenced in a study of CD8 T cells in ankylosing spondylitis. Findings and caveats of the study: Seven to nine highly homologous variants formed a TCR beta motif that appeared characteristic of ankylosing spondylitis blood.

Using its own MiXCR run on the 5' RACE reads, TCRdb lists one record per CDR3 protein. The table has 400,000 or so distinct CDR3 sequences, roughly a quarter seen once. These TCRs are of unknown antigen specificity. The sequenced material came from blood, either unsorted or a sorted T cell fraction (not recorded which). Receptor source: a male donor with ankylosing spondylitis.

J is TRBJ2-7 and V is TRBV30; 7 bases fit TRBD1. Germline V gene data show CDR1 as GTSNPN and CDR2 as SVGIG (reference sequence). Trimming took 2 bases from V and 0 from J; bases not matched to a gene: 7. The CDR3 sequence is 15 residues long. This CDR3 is CAWSIGTASSYEQYF. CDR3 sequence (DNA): TGTGCCTGGAGTATAGGGACAGCTAGCTCCTACGAGCAGTACTTC.

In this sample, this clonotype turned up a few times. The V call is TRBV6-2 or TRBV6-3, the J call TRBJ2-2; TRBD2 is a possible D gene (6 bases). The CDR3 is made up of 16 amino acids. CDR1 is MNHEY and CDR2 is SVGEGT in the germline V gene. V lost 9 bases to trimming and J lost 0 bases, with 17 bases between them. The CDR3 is CASLGGPNANTGELFF. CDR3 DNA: TGTGCCAGTTTGGGGGGTCCGAATGCGAACACCGGGGAGCTGTTTTTT.

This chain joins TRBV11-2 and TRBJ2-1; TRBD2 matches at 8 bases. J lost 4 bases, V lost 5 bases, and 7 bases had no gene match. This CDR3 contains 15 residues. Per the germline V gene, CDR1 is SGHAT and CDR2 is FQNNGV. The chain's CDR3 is CASSISGMRYNEQFF. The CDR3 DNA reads TGTGCCAGCAGCATTAGCGGGATGAGGTACAATGAGCAGTTCTTC.

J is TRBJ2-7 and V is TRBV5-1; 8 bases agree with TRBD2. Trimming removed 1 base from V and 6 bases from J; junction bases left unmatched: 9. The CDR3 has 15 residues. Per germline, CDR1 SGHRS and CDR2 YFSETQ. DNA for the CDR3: TGCGCCAGCAGCTTGACCGGGACTAGTCACCGCGAGCAGTACTTC. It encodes CASSLTGTSHREQYF.

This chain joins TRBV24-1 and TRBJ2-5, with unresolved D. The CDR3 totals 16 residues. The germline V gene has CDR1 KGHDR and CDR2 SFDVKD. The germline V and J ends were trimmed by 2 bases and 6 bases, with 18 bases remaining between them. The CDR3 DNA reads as TGTGCCACCAGTGATTCGAAGATGACCTGGGGAAAGACCCAGTACTTC. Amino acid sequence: CATSDSKMTWGKTQYF.

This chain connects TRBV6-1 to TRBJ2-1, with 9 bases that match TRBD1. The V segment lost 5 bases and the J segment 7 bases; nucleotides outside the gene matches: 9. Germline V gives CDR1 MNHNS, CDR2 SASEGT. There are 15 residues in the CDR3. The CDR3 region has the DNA TGTGCCAGCAGTCAGAGATCGGGACAGGGAAATGAGCAGTTCTTC. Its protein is CASSQRSGQGNEQFF.

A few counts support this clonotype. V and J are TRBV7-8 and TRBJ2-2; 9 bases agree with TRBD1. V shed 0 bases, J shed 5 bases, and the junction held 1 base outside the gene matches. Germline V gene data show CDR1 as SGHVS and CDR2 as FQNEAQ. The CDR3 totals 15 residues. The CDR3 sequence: CASSLAGTGTGELFF. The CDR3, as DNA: TGTGCCAGCAGCTTAGCCGGGACAGGGACCGGGGAGCTGTTTTTT.

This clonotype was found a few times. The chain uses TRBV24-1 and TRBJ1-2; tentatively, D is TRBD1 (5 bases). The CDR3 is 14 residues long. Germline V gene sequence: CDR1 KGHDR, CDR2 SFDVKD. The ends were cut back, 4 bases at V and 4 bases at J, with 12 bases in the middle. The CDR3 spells CATSDRQRTYGYTF. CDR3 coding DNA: TGTGCCACCAGTGACCGACAGCGAACCTATGGCTACACCTTC.

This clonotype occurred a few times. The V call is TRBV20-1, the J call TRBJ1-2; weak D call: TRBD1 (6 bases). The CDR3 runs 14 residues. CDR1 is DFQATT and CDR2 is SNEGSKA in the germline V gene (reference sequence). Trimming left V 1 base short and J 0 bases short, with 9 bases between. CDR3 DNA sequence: TGCAGTGCTAGAGGGGACACCTCTAACTATGGCTACACCTTC. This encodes CSARGDTSNYGYTF.